This passage covers 28 T cell receptor beta chains from one sample sequenced in a study of post-analysis software for immune sequencing data. Broader study findings: Higher frequency in patients than in controls was seen for about five TRBV segments, with TRBV5-6, TRBV5-1 and TRBV20-1 among them.

TCR beta libraries were prepared from cDNA with unique molecular identifiers. TCRdb ran MiXCR on the PCR reads and lists one entry per CDR3 protein. The sample includes 820,000 or so distinct CDR3 sequences, under 70% of them seen just once. These receptors' targets are unknown. Specimen: blood. The receptors stem from a girl under 18 with multiple sclerosis.

The chain links TRBV12-3 or TRBV12-4 to TRBJ2-1; D might be TRBD1 (6 bases). CDR3 length equals 15 residues. Trimming shortened V by 5 bases and J by 0 bases, and 11 bases separated the two germline ends. The chain's CDR3 is CASSPGDSSYNEQFF. CDR3 sequence (DNA): TGTGCCAGCAGTCCAGGGGATAGCTCCTACAATGAGCAGTTCTTC.

This clonotype was detected a few times. The rearrangement links TRBV29-1 to TRBJ2-7; TRBD2 matches 11 bases. Germline values: CDR1 SQVTM, CDR2 ANQGSEA. Trimming cost V 7 bases and J 0 bases; bases outside gene matches: 8. This CDR3 comprises 15 residues. This CDR3 reads CSAIPTSGSSYEQYF. The CDR3 DNA is TGCAGCGCCATACCAACTAGCGGGAGCTCCTACGAGCAGTACTTC.

As to this clonotype: Relative to the germline gene, one junction end is altered; a read error may explain this. The V gene is TRBV9, the J gene TRBJ2-7; D tentatively reads TRBD1 or TRBD2 (5 bases each). The CDR3 runs 15 residues. Per germline, CDR1 SGDLS and CDR2 YYNGEE. In nucleotides, the CDR3 is TGTGTCAGCAGTACAACCGGGACGGTCCCCTACGAGCAGTACTTC. Its translation: CVSSTTGTVPYEQYF.

The rearrangement joins TRBV20-1 to TRBJ2-5; 8 bases line up with TRBD1. Trimming cost V 3 bases and J 5 bases; bases outside gene matches: 5. CDR3 size: 13 residues. Germline CDR1 and CDR2: DFQATT and SNEGSKA (reference sequence). The CDR3 loop is CSASQYRGETQYF. As DNA, the CDR3 is TGCAGTGCTAGCCAATACAGGGGGGAGACCCAGTACTTC.

This clonotype has more than one count but fewer than ten. The chain combines TRBV6-2 or TRBV6-3 with TRBJ2-5; tentatively, D is TRBD2 (6 bases). This CDR3 has 18 amino acids. V lost 5 bases to trimming and J lost 3 bases, with 25 bases between them. The germline CDR1 and CDR2 sequences are MNHEY and SVGEGT. The CDR3 here is CASSRGLSWDFSKETQYF. The DNA of the CDR3 is TGTGCCAGCAGTAGGGGCCTGAGCTGGGACTTCTCAAAAGAGACCCAGTACTTC.

This clonotype was observed a few times. This rearrangement joins TRBV12-3 or TRBV12-4 to TRBJ2-1; 15 bases map to TRBD2. The CDR3 totals 17 residues. The junction had 11 bases not matched to a gene; V was cut back by 5 bases and J by 9 bases. The CDR3 DNA reads TGTGCCAGCAGTCGATCGGGACTAGCGGGGGGTTTTCTTGAGCAGTTCTTC. It encodes CASSRSGLAGGFLEQFF.

The rearrangement uses TRBV12-3 or TRBV12-4 and TRBJ2-4, with TRBD2 matching 11 bases. The CDR3 runs to 15 residues. V trimming: 4 bases; J trimming: 13 bases; junction bases outside the gene matches: 12. CDR3 sequence (DNA): TGTGCCAGCAGTTCCCGACTAGCGGGGTCGGGGGAGCAGTACTTC. This gives the protein CASSSRLAGSGEQYF.

In nucleotides, the CDR3 is TGTGCCAGCAGCTCTAGCGGGGACTCCTACGAGCAGTACTTC. Translated, it gives CASSSSGDSYEQYF. V and J are TRBV21-1 and TRBJ2-7; TRBD2, the table's D call, was not compared with the DNA. TRBV21-1 is designated a pseudogene. This CDR3 comprises 14 residues.

Only a few counts were recorded for this clonotype. This chain uses TRBV20-1 with TRBJ2-1, with D possibly matching TRBD1 (5 bases). CDR3 length equals 13 residues. CDR1 and CDR2 from the germline V gene are DFQATT and SNEGSKA (reference sequence). Trimming left V 2 bases short and J 3 bases short, with 8 bases between. The CDR3 loop is CSARKTGYNEQFF. Here the CDR3 DNA reads TGCAGTGCTAGAAAAACAGGCTACAATGAGCAGTTCTTC.

This clonotype has more than one count but fewer than ten. This rearrangement joins TRBV6-5 to TRBJ1-6; 7 nucleotides match TRBD1. CDR1 is MNHEY, CDR2 SVGAGI, per germline. The CDR3 is 12 residues long. Trimming cost V 11 bases and J 6 bases; bases outside gene matches: 4. The chain's CDR3 is CAAGTANSPLHF. The CDR3 nucleotides read TGTGCCGCCGGGACAGCTAATTCACCCCTCCACTTT.

The V call is TRBV3-1, the J call TRBJ1-1; 8 bases are shared with TRBD1. The CDR3 sequence is 16 residues long. V lost 3 bases, J lost 8 bases, and 14 bases stayed unmatched. The germline V gene encodes CDR1 LGHDT and CDR2 YNNKEL (reference sequence). CDR3 region: CASSHSDREGFSEAFF. CDR3 bases: TGTGCCAGCAGCCATTCGGACAGGGAAGGGTTCTCCGAAGCTTTCTTT.

This clonotype came up a few times. The J gene is TRBJ2-7, the V gene TRBV7-9, with 12 bases that match TRBD1. Germline V CDR1 and CDR2: SEHNR, FQNEAQ (reference sequence). V lost 4 bases, J lost 0 bases, and 10 bases stayed unmatched. The CDR3 totals 18 residues. As DNA, the CDR3 is TGTGCCAGCAGCTCGGGACAGGGGGCTAAGGGAGTCTCCTACGAGCAGTACTTC. This sequence encodes CASSSGQGAKGVSYEQYF.

A remark on this clonotype: The junction departs from germline at one end; a sequencing error may be responsible. The chain employs TRBV6-2 or TRBV6-3 and TRBJ2-6; 7 bases align to TRBD2. The CDR3 loop spans 18 amino acids. CDR1 and CDR2 (germline): MNHEY, SVGEGT. CDR3 amino acids: CASSYNERGDSAANVLTF. CDR3 bases: TGTGCCAGCAGTTATAACGAGCGGGGCGACTCTGCGGCCAACGTCCTGACTTTC.

V gene TRBV5-1 combines with J gene TRBJ2-7; 10 bases agree with TRBD2. The tail of the sequence fits TRBJ2-5 better, so the J call may be wrong. Per the germline V gene, CDR1 is SGHRS and CDR2 is YFSETQ. CDR3 length: 16 residues. Written as DNA, the CDR3 is TGCGCCAGCAGCTTGTTATCTAGCGGGGGCGGAGAGACCCAGTACTTC. Translating it yields CASSLLSSGGGETQYF.

This clonotype was seen a handful of times. The chain uses TRBV4-2 and TRBJ2-3, with a possible D match to TRBD1 (7 bases). The CDR3 is 15 amino acids. Deletions cut 5 bases from V and 2 bases from J, with 14 bases between. CDR1 is LGHNA and CDR2 is YNFKEQ in the germline V gene. CDR3: CASSASRGATDTQYF. The CDR3 DNA follows: TGTGCCAGCAGCGCCAGCAGGGGGGCCACAGATACGCAGTATTTT.

This clonotype was counted only a few times. The genes are TRBV18 and TRBJ2-1; D ambiguous. This CDR3 has 17 residues. The V gene lost 1 base and the J gene lost 3 bases, with 16 bases spanning the gap. CDR1 is KGHSH and CDR2 is LQKENI in the germline V gene. CDR3 nucleotide sequence: TGTGCCAGCTCACCACTTGAGACGGTTCACCTCTACAATGAGCAGTTCTTC. This sequence encodes CASSPLETVHLYNEQFF.

The CDR3 bases are TGTGCCACCAAGGGGGGAGGAAACACTGAAGCTTTCTTT. It translates to CATKGGGNTEAFF. The V gene is TRBV12-3 or TRBV12-4, the J gene TRBJ1-1; tentative D call: TRBD1 (6 bases). Trimming removed 10 bases from V and 2 bases from J, with 14 bases in between. The CDR3 contains 13 residues.

The V gene is TRBV5-5, the J gene TRBJ1-4, with 8 bases aligning to TRBD1. Trimming at V came to 5 bases and at J to 7 bases, leaving 7 bases not matched to a gene. The CDR3 loop spans 14 amino acids. Germline CDR1 and CDR2: SGHKS and YYEKEE (reference sequence). CDR3 sequence reads: CASRSDRDGEKLFF. CDR3 nucleotide sequence: TGTGCCAGCAGGTCGGACAGGGACGGTGAAAAACTGTTTTTT.

The rearrangement joins TRBV14 to TRBJ2-4; TRBD1 agrees at 7 bases. V shed 4 bases, J shed 13 bases, and the junction held 13 bases outside the gene matches. CDR1 is SGHDN and CDR2 is FVKESK in the germline V gene. The CDR3 is made up of 14 amino acids. CDR3 nucleotides: TGTGCCAGCAGCCTTGGGACAGTCCGGGGTGACCAGTACTTC. Encoded protein: CASSLGTVRGDQYF.

On this clonotype: At one end, the junction sequence differs from germline, possibly due to a read error. This chain joins TRBV6-5 and TRBJ2-7; 7 bases map to TRBD2. This CDR3 contains 15 residues. Looked up from germline, CDR1 is MNHEY and CDR2 is SVGAGI. The CDR3 loop reads CASSPLSGGSSEQYF. The CDR3, as DNA: TGTGCCAGCAGTCCCTTGTCGGGGGGATCCTCCGAGCAGTACTTC.

The chain uses TRBV12-3 or TRBV12-4 and TRBJ2-7, with D hard to call. Deletions cut 3 bases from V and 0 bases from J, with 21 bases between. This CDR3 contains 18 residues. CDR3 DNA sequence: TGTGCCAGCAGTTTGGGTTCTGGCCGACGGGCTTACTCCTACGAGCAGTACTTC. It codes for CASSLGSGRRAYSYEQYF.

The chain couples TRBV20-1 to TRBJ2-7, with TRBD2 matching over 8 bases. With the DNA end fitting TRBJ2-5 better, the J assignment may be wrong. Germline V gene sequence: CDR1 DFQATT, CDR2 SNEGSKA (reference sequence). The CDR3 sequence is 14 residues long. The chain's CDR3 is CSAVRGAGRETQYF. Written as DNA, the CDR3 is TGCAGTGCGGTGCGGGGGGCAGGGCGAGAGACCCAGTACTTC.

A few counts support this clonotype. The chain carries TRBV6-1 and TRBJ2-1; 10 bases align to TRBD2. This CDR3 spans 17 amino acids. Germline V gene sequence: CDR1 MNHNS, CDR2 SASEGT. Trimming took 5 bases from V and 1 from J; bases not matched to a gene: 8. The CDR3 DNA is TGTGCCAGCAGTCTCCCGGTACTAGCGGGGTCCTACAATGAGCAGTTCTTC. The encoded protein is CASSLPVLAGSYNEQFF.

This clonotype was counted once. The chain uses TRBV10-3 and TRBJ2-3, with 10 bases fitting TRBD2. This CDR3 contains 15 residues. With V trimmed by 6 bases and J by 5 bases, 8 bases remained unmatched. Germline CDR1 ENHRY, CDR2 SYGVKD. The CDR3 sequence: CAIRPLSGREDTQYF. The CDR3, as DNA: TGTGCCATCAGACCCCTGAGCGGGAGGGAAGATACGCAGTATTTT.

Only a few counts were recorded for this clonotype. The V gene is TRBV10-3, the J gene TRBJ1-5; D might be TRBD1 (6 bases). The CDR3 covers 14 residues. Trimming took off 3 bases at V and 4 bases at J, with 10 bases between the two ends. The germline V gene has CDR1 ENHRY and CDR2 SYGVKD. The CDR3 protein is CAISDPGENQPQHF. DNA for the CDR3: TGTGCCATCAGTGATCCAGGGGAGAATCAGCCCCAGCATTTT.

The genes are TRBV20-1 and TRBJ2-7; D gene uncertain. The CDR3 length is 13 residues. Germline V gene lookup returns CDR1 DFQATT and CDR2 SNEGSKA (reference sequence). CDR3 DNA sequence: TGCAGCCCTAGACCGGAGAACTCCTACGAGCAGTACTTC. Translated, it gives CSPRPENSYEQYF.

A few counts support this clonotype. The J gene is TRBJ1-2, the V gene TRBV11-2; 9 nucleotides line up with TRBD1. Germline assignment: CDR1 SGHAT and CDR2 FQNNGV. Losses at the gene ends were 5 bases for V and 7 bases for J; bases not matched to a gene: 14. The CDR3 covers 16 residues. CDR3 coding DNA: TGTGCCAGCAGCCCAGCCGGGACAGGGTTGTTTGGTGGCTACACCTTC. Its translation: CASSPAGTGLFGGYTF.

The rearrangement joins TRBV11-2 to TRBJ2-1, with 7 positions matching TRBD1. CDR1 and CDR2 from the germline V gene are SGHAT and FQNNGV. This CDR3 region has 15 residues. The V segment lost 6 bases and the J segment 13 bases; nucleotides outside the gene matches: 18. The CDR3 protein is CASRAGTVVPIGQFF. In DNA form, the CDR3 reads TGTGCCAGCAGGGCCGGGACAGTCGTTCCAATTGGTCAGTTCTTC. The complete variable domain, with remaining parts taken from reference TRBV11-2 and TRBJ2-1, reads EAGVAQSPRYKIIEKRQSVAFWCNPISGHATLYWYQQILGQGPKLLIQFQNNGVVDDSQLPKDRFSAERLKGVDSTLKIQPAKLEDSAVYLCASRAGTVVPIGQFFGPGTRLTVL.